This T cell receptor (beta chain) was sequenced during a study of Tregs in tolerant kidney transplant recipients. This clone was recorded only once. The nonmyeloablative bone marrow transplants came from related graft donors, with transient mixed chimerism. Sequencing used immunoSEQ multiplex PCR; TCRdb keeps in-frame clones, though not all of them. The table shows 95,000 or so clones, with approximately 94% occurring only once. Trimming cost V 2 bases and J 0 bases; bases outside gene matches: 1. CDR1 MGHRA and CDR2 YSYEKL come from the germline V gene. This CDR3 contains 16 residues. The receptor was derived from a human patient who received a combined kidney and bone marrow transplant. Some T cells may be graft donor cells. The rearrangement joins TRBV4-1 to TRBJ2-2, with TRBD2 identical over 9 bases. The sample here was CD4+ T cells from blood (PBMCs), taken 12 months after the transplant. The CDR3 bases are TGCGCCAGCAGCCAACCTAGCGGGACGAACACCGGGGAGCTGTTTTTT. Its translation is CASSQPSGTNTGELFF.